A selection of T cell receptor beta chains follows, all from one sample in a study of blood T cell repertoires in COVID-19. Some clones are missing from TCRdb's copy, which holds only in-frame ones; the method was immunoSEQ multiplex PCR. Of a few hundred thousand clones in the sample, approximately 85% were seen once. Sequencing was carried out using peripheral blood. The source is a woman aged 80 or over with COVID-19, enrolled during active disease. The CDR3 runs from the conserved cysteine through the conserved F or W. D genes are given only for firm matches. Some rows mark clone size as missing; the rest say once, few, many or name a class of expanded clone.

D gene: -
J gene: TRBJ1-2
V gene: TRBV10-2
clone size: few
CDR3 protein: CASSESTGVGYTF
CDR3 DNA: TGCGCCAGCAGTGAGTCGACGGGGGTTGGCTACACCTTC

D gene: -
J gene: TRBJ1-1
V gene: TRBV11-2
clone size: -
CDR3 protein: CASSRGPHTEAFF
CDR3 DNA: TGTGCCAGCAGCAGAGGGCCTCACACTGAAGCTTTCTTT

D gene: -
J gene: TRBJ1-5
V gene: TRBV14
clone size: few
CDR3 protein: CASSQDPYKPQHF
CDR3 DNA: TGTGCCAGCAGCCAAGATCCATACAAGCCCCAGCATTTT

D gene: TRBD2
J gene: TRBJ2-3
V gene: TRBV7-2
clone size: -
CDR3 protein: CASSLYAAGGSTDTQYF
CDR3 DNA: TGTGCCAGCAGCTTATATGCAGCGGGAGGTAGCACAGATACGCAGTATTTT

D gene: TRBD2
J gene: TRBJ2-5
V gene: TRBV2
clone size: -
CDR3 protein: CASRRLAGPQETQYF
CDR3 DNA: TGTGCCAGCAGGCGACTAGCGGGGCCCCAAGAGACCCAGTACTTC

D gene: TRBD2
J gene: TRBJ2-2
V gene: TRBV4-1
clone size: -
CDR3 protein: CASSQEKRGANTGELFF
CDR3 DNA: TGCGCCAGCAGCCAAGAGAAACGGGGGGCGAACACCGGGGAGCTGTTTTTT

D gene: -
J gene: TRBJ2-5
V gene: TRBV28
clone size: -
CDR3 protein: CASSPKETQYF
CDR3 DNA: TGTGCCAGCAGTCCCAAAGAGACCCAGTACTTC

D gene: -
J gene: TRBJ1-4
V gene: TRBV7-9
clone size: -
CDR3 protein: CASSPGGRNEKLFF
CDR3 DNA: TGTGCCAGCAGCCCAGGTGGTCGTAATGAAAAACTGTTTTTT

D gene: -
J gene: TRBJ1-2
V gene: TRBV9
clone size: -
CDR3 protein: CASSVGHGGAYGYTF
CDR3 DNA: TGTGCCAGCAGCGTAGGCCATGGGGGGGCCTATGGCTACACCTTC

D gene: TRBD1
J gene: TRBJ1-4
V gene: TRBV19
clone size: few
CDR3 protein: CASLPGDRGNEKLFF
CDR3 DNA: TGTGCCAGCCTGCCTGGGGACAGGGGTAATGAAAAACTGTTTTTT

D gene: TRBD2
J gene: TRBJ2-7
V gene: TRBV28
clone size: -
CDR3 protein: CASGGGEQYF
CDR3 DNA: TGTGCCAGCGGGGGGGGCGAGCAGTACTTC

D gene: TRBD1
J gene: TRBJ1-1
V gene: TRBV4-1
clone size: -
CDR3 protein: CASSQDPRGLDEAFF
CDR3 DNA: TGCGCCAGCAGCCAAGATCCCAGGGGGCTCGATGAAGCTTTCTTT

D gene: TRBD2
J gene: TRBJ2-7
V gene: TRBV2
clone size: few
CDR3 protein: CASIDSGRDNYEQYF
CDR3 DNA: TGTGCCAGCATTGATAGCGGGAGAGATAACTACGAGCAGTACTTC

D gene: TRBD1
J gene: TRBJ1-6
V gene: TRBV5-1
clone size: -
CDR3 protein: CASSRPQGVPSPLHF
CDR3 DNA: TGCGCCAGCAGCCGTCCCCAGGGGGTTCCTTCACCCCTCCACTTT

D gene: -
J gene: TRBJ2-7
V gene: TRBV18
clone size: -
CDR3 protein: CASSLGQSLAEQYF
CDR3 DNA: TGTGCCAGCTCACTTGGACAGTCCTTGGCCGAGCAGTACTTC

D gene: -
J gene: TRBJ1-2
V gene: TRBV7-2
clone size: -
CDR3 protein: CASSLNREGYTF
CDR3 DNA: TGTGCCAGCAGCTTAAATAGGGAGGGCTACACCTTC

D gene: -
J gene: TRBJ1-1
V gene: TRBV5-1
clone size: -
CDR3 protein: CASSLGTLNTEAFF
CDR3 DNA: TGCGCCAGCAGCCTCGGGACACTTAACACTGAAGCTTTCTTT

D gene: TRBD1
J gene: TRBJ1-5
V gene: TRBV12-5
clone size: -
CDR3 protein: CASGPGQAGNQPQHF
CDR3 DNA: TGTGCTAGTGGTCCCGGACAGGCAGGGAATCAGCCCCAGCATTTT

D gene: -
J gene: TRBJ1-2
V gene: TRBV25-1
clone size: -
CDR3 protein: CASSPNWGEGYTF
CDR3 DNA: TGTGCCAGCAGCCCGAATTGGGGGGAGGGCTACACCTTC

D gene: TRBD2
J gene: TRBJ2-1
V gene: TRBV3-1/TRBV3-2
clone size: few
CDR3 protein: CASSRTSGSFNEQFF
CDR3 DNA: TGTGCCAGCAGCCGGACTAGCGGGAGTTTTAATGAGCAGTTCTTC

D gene: -
J gene: TRBJ1-6
V gene: TRBV27
clone size: few
CDR3 protein: CASSYRGSANSPLHF
CDR3 DNA: TGTGCCAGCAGTTATCGAGGGTCCGCGAATTCACCCCTCCACTTT

D gene: -
J gene: TRBJ1-2
V gene: TRBV5-8
clone size: few
CDR3 protein: CASSFMSYGYTF
CDR3 DNA: TGTGCCAGCAGCTTTATGAGCTATGGCTACACCTTC

D gene: TRBD1
J gene: TRBJ1-6
V gene: TRBV6-6
clone size: -
CDR3 protein: CASRQTGTSNSPLHF
CDR3 DNA: TGTGCCAGCAGACAGACAGGGACAAGTAATTCACCCCTCCACTTT

D gene: -
J gene: TRBJ1-6
V gene: TRBV6-5
clone size: -
CDR3 protein: CASSNYRDSPLHF
CDR3 DNA: TGTGCCAGCAGTAATTACAGGGACTCACCCCTCCACTTT

D gene: TRBD1
J gene: TRBJ1-5
V gene: TRBV19
clone size: -
CDR3 protein: CASSRTTGGTTQHF
CDR3 DNA: TGTGCCAGTAGTAGAACGACAGGGGGTACGACCCAGCATTTT

D gene: TRBD1
J gene: TRBJ1-2
V gene: TRBV30
clone size: -
CDR3 protein: CAWRDRDRGSVHGYTF
CDR3 DNA: TGTGCCTGGAGAGACCGGGACAGGGGATCGGTGCATGGCTACACCTTC

D gene: -
J gene: TRBJ1-6
V gene: TRBV19
clone size: -
CDR3 protein: CASNGQPYSPLHF
CDR3 DNA: TGTGCCAGTAACGGACAGCCGTATTCACCCCTCCACTTT

D gene: -
J gene: TRBJ2-7
V gene: TRBV5-1
clone size: -
CDR3 protein: CASSLSGGVYEQYF
CDR3 DNA: TGCGCCAGCAGCTTGAGTGGCGGAGTCTACGAGCAGTACTTC

D gene: -
J gene: TRBJ2-1
V gene: TRBV11-3
clone size: -
CDR3 protein: CASSRYGRFNNEQFF
CDR3 DNA: TGTGCCAGCAGCCGTTATGGGAGGTTCAACAATGAGCAGTTCTTC

D gene: TRBD2
J gene: TRBJ2-7
V gene: TRBV5-6
clone size: -
CDR3 protein: CASTRSGQSYEQYF
CDR3 DNA: TGTGCCAGCACCCGTAGCGGGCAGTCCTACGAGCAGTACTTC

D gene: -
J gene: TRBJ1-5
V gene: TRBV7-8
clone size: -
CDR3 protein: CASSLFDAAGQPQHF
CDR3 DNA: TGTGCCAGCAGCTTGTTTGACGCGGCAGGGCAGCCCCAGCATTTT

D gene: -
J gene: TRBJ2-2
V gene: TRBV11-3
clone size: once
CDR3 protein: CASSIGGGGLVGELFF
CDR3 DNA: TGTGCCAGCTCTATTGGAGGGGGAGGGCTTGTCGGGGAGCTGTTTTTT

D gene: -
J gene: TRBJ2-5
V gene: TRBV19
clone size: once
CDR3 protein: CASSRGDESQETQYF
CDR3 DNA: TGTGCCAGTAGTAGGGGCGACGAATCCCAAGAGACCCAGTACTTC

D gene: TRBD1
J gene: TRBJ1-2
V gene: TRBV5-5
clone size: -
CDR3 protein: CASSSAYGVTGSDYGYTF
CDR3 DNA: TGTGCCAGCAGCTCCGCCTACGGGGTGACAGGGAGCGACTATGGCTACACCTTC

D gene: -
J gene: TRBJ1-6
V gene: TRBV11-2
clone size: -
CDR3 protein: CASSLGGHPNSPLHF
CDR3 DNA: TGTGCCAGCAGCTTAGGGGGCCACCCTAATTCACCCCTCCACTTT

D gene: TRBD1
J gene: TRBJ2-1
V gene: TRBV6-4
clone size: -
CDR3 protein: CASNNIPGQGHFSYNEQFF
CDR3 DNA: TGTGCCAGCAATAACATACCGGGACAGGGGCATTTCTCCTACAATGAGCAGTTCTTC

D gene: -
J gene: TRBJ1-4
V gene: TRBV5-4
clone size: -
CDR3 protein: CASSSQFNEKLFF
CDR3 DNA: TGTGCCAGCAGCTCCCAGTTTAATGAAAAACTGTTTTTT

D gene: TRBD1
J gene: TRBJ1-1
V gene: TRBV7-8
clone size: -
CDR3 protein: CASSLRDRVSIGTEAFF
CDR3 DNA: TGTGCCAGCAGCTTAAGGGACAGGGTCTCGATAGGGACTGAAGCTTTCTTT

D gene: TRBD1
J gene: TRBJ1-6
V gene: TRBV7-8
clone size: -
CDR3 protein: CASSSRQGQVSPLHF
CDR3 DNA: TGTGCCAGCAGCTCACGACAGGGGCAGGTTTCACCCCTCCACTTT

D gene: -
J gene: TRBJ2-5
V gene: TRBV19
clone size: -
CDR3 protein: CASSLTRQETQYF
CDR3 DNA: TGTGCCAGTAGCCTTACTAGACAAGAGACCCAGTACTTC

D gene: -
J gene: TRBJ1-2
V gene: TRBV19
clone size: once
CDR3 protein: CASSSPRDGASYGYTF
CDR3 DNA: TGTGCCAGTAGTTCGCCGCGGGACGGGGCCTCCTATGGCTACACCTTC

D gene: TRBD2
J gene: TRBJ2-1
V gene: TRBV7-2
clone size: -
CDR3 protein: CASSAAGTSGGMGEQFF
CDR3 DNA: TGTGCCAGCAGCGCCGCCGGGACTAGCGGGGGAATGGGTGAGCAGTTCTTC

D gene: TRBD1
J gene: TRBJ2-2
V gene: TRBV6-6
clone size: -
CDR3 protein: CASRDRGRTGELFF
CDR3 DNA: TGTGCCAGCAGGGACAGGGGGCGGACCGGGGAGCTGTTTTTT

D gene: -
J gene: TRBJ2-6
V gene: TRBV19
clone size: -
CDR3 protein: CASSMGGSWANVLTF
CDR3 DNA: TGTGCCAGTAGTATGGGAGGCAGCTGGGCCAACGTCCTGACTTTC

D gene: -
J gene: TRBJ2-7
V gene: TRBV6-5
clone size: few
CDR3 protein: CASSYFGQPPGNEQYF
CDR3 DNA: TGTGCCAGCAGTTATTTCGGACAGCCTCCGGGGAACGAGCAGTACTTC

D gene: -
J gene: TRBJ1-2
V gene: TRBV30
clone size: few
CDR3 protein: CAWSVGSGAYTF
CDR3 DNA: TGTGCCTGGAGTGTAGGCAGTGGGGCCTACACCTTC

D gene: -
J gene: TRBJ2-7
V gene: TRBV7-3
clone size: -
CDR3 protein: CASSLTPGSSYEQYF
CDR3 DNA: TGTGCCAGCAGCTTAACCCCAGGAAGCTCCTACGAGCAGTACTTC

D gene: TRBD2
J gene: TRBJ2-3
V gene: TRBV5-6
clone size: -
CDR3 protein: CASSSRLAGVRTDTQYF
CDR3 DNA: TGTGCCAGCAGCTCAAGACTAGCGGGAGTGCGCACAGATACGCAGTATTTT

D gene: -
J gene: TRBJ1-2
V gene: TRBV7-9
clone size: -
CDR3 protein: CASSLPQGGYTF
CDR3 DNA: TGTGCCAGCAGCTTACCACAGGGAGGCTACACCTTC

D gene: TRBD1
J gene: TRBJ1-2
V gene: TRBV3-1/TRBV3-2
clone size: -
CDR3 protein: CASSRSGQGALNYGYTF
CDR3 DNA: TGTGCCAGCAGCCGGTCGGGACAGGGAGCCTTAAACTATGGCTACACCTTC

D gene: -
J gene: TRBJ1-2
V gene: TRBV4-1
clone size: few
CDR3 protein: CASSQDRGSYGYTF
CDR3 DNA: TGCGCCAGCAGCCAAGATAGGGGATCCTATGGCTACACCTTC

D gene: -
J gene: TRBJ2-7
V gene: TRBV7-8
clone size: -
CDR3 protein: CASSPREIAEQYF
CDR3 DNA: TGTGCCAGCAGCCCCAGGGAAATCGCCGAGCAGTACTTC

D gene: TRBD1
J gene: TRBJ2-7
V gene: TRBV2
clone size: once
CDR3 protein: CASSTTTGTGARSQDF
CDR3 DNA: TGTGCCAGCAGCACAACTACCGGGACAGGGGCTCGGAGTCAGGACTTC

D gene: -
J gene: TRBJ1-5
V gene: TRBV18
clone size: -
CDR3 protein: CASSPLVDQPQHF
CDR3 DNA: TGTGCCAGCTCACCTTTGGTAGATCAGCCCCAGCATTTT

D gene: TRBD1
J gene: TRBJ1-1
V gene: TRBV28
clone size: once
CDR3 protein: CASTRTGAITEAFF
CDR3 DNA: TGTGCCAGCACCAGGACAGGGGCAATTACTGAAGCTTTCTTT

D gene: -
J gene: TRBJ1-2
V gene: TRBV3-1/TRBV3-2
clone size: few
CDR3 protein: CASSRSAGGPGGYTF
CDR3 DNA: TGTGCCAGCAGCCGATCCGCCGGGGGACCCGGAGGGTACACCTTC

D gene: TRBD1
J gene: TRBJ2-1
V gene: TRBV12-3/TRBV12-4
clone size: -
CDR3 protein: CASSSGQYNEQFF
CDR3 DNA: TGTGCCAGCAGTTCGGGACAGTACAATGAGCAGTTCTTC